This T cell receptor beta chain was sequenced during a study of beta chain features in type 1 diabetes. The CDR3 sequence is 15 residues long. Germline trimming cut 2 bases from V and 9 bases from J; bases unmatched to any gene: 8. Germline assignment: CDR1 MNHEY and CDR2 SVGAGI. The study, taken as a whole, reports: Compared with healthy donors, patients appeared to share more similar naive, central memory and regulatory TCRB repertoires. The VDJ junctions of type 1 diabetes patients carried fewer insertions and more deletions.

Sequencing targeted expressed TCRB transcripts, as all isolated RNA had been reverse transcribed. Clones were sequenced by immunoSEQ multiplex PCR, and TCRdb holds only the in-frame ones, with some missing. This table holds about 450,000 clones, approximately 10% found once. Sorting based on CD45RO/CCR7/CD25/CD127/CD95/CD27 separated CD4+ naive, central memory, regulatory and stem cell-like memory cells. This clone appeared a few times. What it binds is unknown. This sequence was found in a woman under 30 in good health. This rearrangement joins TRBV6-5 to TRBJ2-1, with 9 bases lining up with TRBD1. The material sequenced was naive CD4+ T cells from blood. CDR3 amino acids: CASSYDRGLSGEQFF. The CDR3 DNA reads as TGTGCCAGCAGTTACGACAGGGGGTTGTCTGGTGAGCAGTTCTTC.